This T cell receptor beta chain originates from a study of CD8+ T cells in alopecia areata. Study-level results: One nonresponder makes the tie between baseline CD8+ expansion and response uncertain. Tissue-resident alphabeta T cells belonging to normal skin likewise get sequenced within scalp specimens. While patients received tofacitinib, many expanded lesional clones remained present in scalp and blood.

Sequencing relied on a cDNA template that was reverse transcribed from extracted RNA. Data came from immunoSEQ multiplex PCR; TCRdb stores just in-frame clones and leaves some out. The data contain under 150,000 clones, roughly four fifths of them singletons. Treatment defined: oral pan-JAK inhibitor, 5-10 mg twice daily. CDR3 length equals 17 residues. V lost 4 bases to trimming and J lost 1 base, with 17 bases between them. In germline, CDR1 is SGHDT, CDR2 YYEEEE. Remarks on this clone: Its antigen is undetermined.

The rearrangement links TRBV5-6 to TRBJ2-2; the D call may be TRBD1 or TRBD2 (7 bases each). The material sequenced was CD8+ T cells sorted from blood, taken at week 4, from a patient treated with tofacitinib. This receptor was identified in a human donor with alopecia areata. The CDR3 sequence is CASSPRGRGMNTGELFF. The CDR3 DNA follows: TGTGCCAGCAGCCCTAGGGGGCGGGGGATGAACACCGGGGAGCTGTTTTTT.